A single T cell receptor beta chain is shown here with its context. This specimen comes from a study of metastatic and nonmetastatic thyroid tumors. Study-level information: Comparison of repertoires was carried out across blood and tumor or nodule tissue from malignant and benign thyroid patients.

Authors' analysis steps: Using the CDR3 differences seen across clinicopathological groups, the authors built a distant-metastasis classifier for papillary thyroid cancer, which was meant to discriminate distant-metastatic patients. TCRdb re-called the PCR reads with MiXCR. These V and J calls derive from TCRdb rather than the authors' analysis. The sample consists of approximately 25,000 clones, roughly 24% of them appearing once. All patients were treatment-naive before thyroid surgery. The CDR3 length is 14 residues. V was cut by 3 bases and J by 7 bases, with 10 bases left in between. Germline V gene lookup returns CDR1 MNHNS and CDR2 SASEGT.

The TCR originated in a male donor with papillary thyroid cancer or a benign thyroid nodule (not recorded which). Some clones in this sample may be carry-over from other donors' samples. The sequenced material came from blood. This rearrangement joins TRBV6-1 to TRBJ1-6, with unresolved D. This CDR3 reads CASSEAVPNSPLHF. DNA for the CDR3: TGTGCCAGCAGTGAGGCCGTGCCAAATTCACCCCTCCACTTT.